The 6 T cell receptor beta chains in this list originate from one sample, sequenced in a study of T cell responses to AZD1222 COVID-19 vaccine. Using immunoSEQ multiplex PCR, the repertoire was profiled, and TCRdb retains in-frame clones only, with some absent. The sample contains tens of thousands of clones, more than 70% of which appear only once. Sequencing was performed on peripheral blood, taken on day 0 of AZD1222 vaccination. The receptors originated from an adult in good health.

Concerning this clone itself: One end of the junction is discordant with germline, which a read error may explain. Distinct nucleotide sequences in the sample also encode this CDR3. The chain uses TRBV6-2 or TRBV6-3 and TRBJ2-1; the match to TRBD2 covers 9 bases. Germline V gene data show CDR1 as MNHEY and CDR2 as SVGEGT. The CDR3 has 16 residues. The CDR3: CASSYTSGRPRNEQFF. As DNA, the CDR3 is TGTGCTAGCAGTTACACCAGCGGGAGGCCAAGGAATGAGCAGTTCTTC.

V gene TRBV6-5 combines with J gene TRBJ1-2; no clear D gene. CDR1 is MNHEY, CDR2 SVGAGI, per germline. Trimming removed 6 bases from V and 7 bases from J, with 12 bases in between. The CDR3 is 12 amino acids. DNA for the CDR3: TGTGCCAGCAGGGATCCGGGCCTTGGCTACACCTTC. This encodes CASRDPGLGYTF.

The chain combines TRBV18 with TRBJ2-7, with TRBD2 matching over 12 bases. The CDR3 runs to 16 residues. From germline, CDR1 is KGHSH and CDR2 LQKENI. The V gene end was trimmed by 3 bases and the J gene end by 5 bases; junction bases not matched to a gene: 8. The DNA of the CDR3 is TGTGCCAGCTCACCGATTGGACTAGCGGGACGTAACGAGCAGTACTTC. Encoded protein: CASSPIGLAGRNEQYF.

This chain joins TRBV7-7 and TRBJ2-1; D is unresolved. Germline loops: CDR1 SSHAT, CDR2 FNYEAQ (reference sequence). This CDR3 is built from 15 residues. V was pared by 6 bases and J by 0 bases, with 12 bases between. The CDR3 protein is CASSSGLSSYNEQFF. The CDR3 DNA reads as TGTGCCAGCAGTTCCGGCCTTAGCTCCTACAATGAGCAGTTCTTC.

This chain links TRBV5-1 with TRBJ1-5; TRBD1 might be the D (6 bases). The germline V gene encodes CDR1 SGHRS and CDR2 YFSETQ. The germline V and J ends were trimmed by 0 bases and 3 bases, with 10 bases remaining between them. CDR3 size: 15 residues. The CDR3 is CASSLVAGVNQPQHF. CDR3 bases: TGCGCCAGCAGCTTGGTAGCAGGGGTCAATCAGCCCCAGCATTTT.

This chain links TRBV10-3 with TRBJ1-1; D might be TRBD1 (5 bases). Per germline, CDR1 ENHRY and CDR2 SYGVKD. The CDR3 is made up of 12 amino acids. Trimming removed 0 bases from V and 7 bases from J, with 6 bases in between. The CDR3 DNA reads TGTGCCATCAGTGAGTCAGGGGATGAAGCTTTCTTT. Amino acid sequence: CAISESGDEAFF.